This is a list of T cell receptor beta chains from one sample in a study of beta chain features in type 1 diabetes. This table comes from immunoSEQ multiplex PCR, and its TCRdb copy is limited to in-frame clones, with some not included. The sample includes around 260,000 clones, less than 30% of them seen just once. Sequencing was done on a sample of naive CD4+ T cells from blood. The receptors come from a woman in her thirties with type 1 diabetes. CDR3s include the opening cysteine and the closing phenylalanine or tryptophan. A D gene is named only where the DNA matches it firmly. A row's size may be missing; if present it is once, few, many or a size class.

abundance | d_gene | j_gene | v_gene | CDR3nt | CDR3aa
NA | NA | TRBJ1-2 | TRBV11-2 | TGTGCCAGCAGCTTAGCGGCAGGGAACCGGGATGGCTACACCTTC | CASSLAAGNRDGYTF
few | NA | TRBJ2-6 | TRBV6-1 | TGTGCCAGCAGTGAAGTCGCAGGTCAGATAAAGATGACTTTC | CASSEVAGQIKMTF
few | NA | TRBJ2-7 | TRBV7-8 | TGTGCCAGCAGCTTAGGTATACCGGGACACACATACGAGCAGTACTTC | CASSLGIPGHTYEQYF
NA | TRBD1 | TRBJ2-3 | TRBV28 | TGTGCCAGCAGTCTCCGACAGGGGAGCACAGATACGCAGTATTTT | CASSLRQGSTDTQYF
few | TRBD2 | TRBJ2-3 | TRBV5-4 | TGTGCCAGCAGCTCGGGACTAGCGGGAGATACGCAGTATTTT | CASSSGLAGDTQYF
few | NA | TRBJ2-2 | TRBV4-2 | TGTGCCAGCAGCCAGGATGACAGGAACACCGGGGAGCTGTTTTTT | CASSQDDRNTGELFF
NA | NA | TRBJ1-1 | TRBV13 | TGTGCCAGCCACGCCGGGGGGAACACTGAAGCTTTCTTT | CASHAGGNTEAFF
NA | NA | TRBJ2-7 | TRBV9 | TGTGCCAGCAGCGTATATCAGGGCTACGAGCAGTACTTC | CASSVYQGYEQYF
NA | NA | TRBJ2-5 | TRBV7-2 | TGTGCCAGCAGCGCAGAGGGGGATCATGAGAGTAAGCAAGAGACCCAGTACTTC | CASSAEGDHESKQETQYF
few | NA | TRBJ2-1 | TRBV5-4 | TGTGCCAGCAGCTTGGAGGTCTCGGGATACAATGAGCAGTTCTTC | CASSLEVSGYNEQFF
few | NA | TRBJ2-7 | TRBV5-1 | TGCGCCAGCAGCCTCGGGACACAGCCCAACGAGCAGTACTTC | CASSLGTQPNEQYF
NA | NA | TRBJ2-1 | TRBV5-4 | TGTGCCAGCAGCTTGTCGGCGGGTGAGCAGTTCTTC | CASSLSAGEQFF
few | TRBD1 | TRBJ1-2 | TRBV6-1 | TGTGCCAGCGGACCCCGGGACAGGAATGGCTACACCTTC | CASGPRDRNGYTF
few | NA | TRBJ2-1 | TRBV25-1 | TGTGCCAGCAGTACGACTGCTAGCTCCTACAATGAGCAGTTCTTC | CASSTTASSYNEQFF
few | TRBD2 | TRBJ2-3 | TRBV9 | TGTGCCAGCAGCGTAGTTGGTAGCGGGAATGCAGATACGCAGTATTTT | CASSVVGSGNADTQYF
NA | TRBD1 | TRBJ2-3 | TRBV11-3 | TGTGCCAGCAGCCAGGGACAGCTCACAGATACGCAGTATTTT | CASSQGQLTDTQYF
few | NA | TRBJ1-2 | TRBV28 | TGTGCCAGCACGGGAACCTACTATGGCTACACCTTC | CASTGTYYGYTF
NA | TRBD1 | TRBJ2-1 | TRBV29-1 | TGCAGCACCCCACCCTTACGACAGGGGTGGGAGCAGTTCTTC | CSTPPLRQGWEQFF
NA | NA | TRBJ2-4 | TRBV2 | TGTGCCAGCATAGAGACATCAGCCAAAAACATTCAGTACTTC | CASIETSAKNIQYF
few | NA | TRBJ1-2 | TRBV5-6 | TGTGCCAGCAGCTTGATGGGGAGCGCTGGCTACACCTTC | CASSLMGSAGYTF
NA | TRBD2 | TRBJ2-1 | TRBV5-1 | TGCGCCAGCAGACCCCTGACGCTAGCGGGAGGGGAGAATGAGCAGTTCTTC | CASRPLTLAGGENEQFF
few | NA | TRBJ1-5 | TRBV30 | TGTGCCTGGAGCCGGGAGGTCAGCCTCGATCAGCCCCAGCATTTT | CAWSREVSLDQPQHF
NA | TRBD1 | TRBJ1-2 | TRBV29-1 | TGCAGCGGGGACAGCGGCTATGGCTACACCTTC | CSGDSGYGYTF
few | TRBD2 | TRBJ2-1 | TRBV4-2 | TGTGCCAGCAGCGAAAGTAGCGGGAGTACCTACAATGAGCAGTTCTTC | CASSESSGSTYNEQFF
many | TRBD2 | TRBJ2-1 | TRBV4-1 | TGCGCCAGCAGCCATGGGACTAGCGGGAGGGATGAGCAGTTCTTC | CASSHGTSGRDEQFF
few | NA | TRBJ1-2 | TRBV6-5 | TGTGCCAGCAGCCGCGGAGGGGACTTTAACTATGGCTACACCTTC | CASSRGGDFNYGYTF
NA | TRBD1 | TRBJ1-1 | TRBV7-3 | TGTGCCAGCAGCTTAGGACAGGGAAGCTCTCATGAAGCTTTCTTT | CASSLGQGSSHEAFF
NA | NA | TRBJ2-7 | TRBV9 | TGTGCCAGCAGCGTAGGAACTTTCTACGAGCAGTACTTC | CASSVGTFYEQYF
few | TRBD2 | TRBJ2-7 | TRBV29-1 | TGCAGCGCTAGGACTAGCGGGTATTACGAGCAGTACTTC | CSARTSGYYEQYF
few | NA | TRBJ2-3 | TRBV25-1 | TGTGCCAGCAGTGTGAGTCCGGGAGAGAAAGATACGCAGTATTTT | CASSVSPGEKDTQYF
few | TRBD2 | TRBJ2-2 | TRBV28 | TGTGCCAGCAGTTCAAGATTGGGACTAGCGGGAGTGGTAAACACCGGGGAGCTGTTTTTT | CASSSRLGLAGVVNTGELFF
NA | NA | TRBJ1-2 | TRBV6-5 | TGTGCCAGCAGTTACGGCGGAAACTATGGCTACACCTTC | CASSYGGNYGYTF
NA | NA | TRBJ2-5 | TRBV18 | TGTGCCAGCTCACCAAATATGGGGCGGGAGACCCAGTACTTC | CASSPNMGRETQYF
NA | NA | TRBJ1-1 | TRBV29-1 | TGCAGCGGCCGACAGGATCTGAACACTGAAGCTTTCTTT | CSGRQDLNTEAFF
once | NA | TRBJ2-7 | TRBV9 | TGTGCCAGCAGCGGAGGTGGCGGACAGAGTAGGCTCTACGAGCAGTACTTC | CASSGGGGQSRLYEQYF
NA | NA | TRBJ1-1 | TRBV30 | TGTAAGGGCAGGGAGGTTACTGAAGCTTTCTTT | CKGREVTEAFF
NA | TRBD2 | TRBJ2-7 | TRBV4-1 | TGCGCCAGCAGCCTTGGTAGCGGGCTAAGCTACGAGCAGTACTTC | CASSLGSGLSYEQYF
NA | TRBD2 | TRBJ2-5 | TRBV9 | TGTGCCAGCAGCGTCGGCGGGAGAGGGATAGAGACCCAGTACTTC | CASSVGGRGIETQYF
NA | NA | TRBJ1-1 | TRBV4-1 | TGCGCCAGCAGCCAAGATTCAGAATTCAACACTGAAGCTTTCTTT | CASSQDSEFNTEAFF
NA | TRBD2 | TRBJ2-3 | TRBV5-1 | TGCGCCAGCGGGGGGACTAGCGGAGATACGCAGTATTTT | CASGGTSGDTQYF
NA | NA | TRBJ1-2 | TRBV21-1 | TGTGCCAGCACTTCCTGGGGAGGTGGCTACACCTTC | CASTSWGGGYTF
few | NA | TRBJ1-1 | TRBV4-1 | TGCGCCAGCAGCCAAGATCGGGGCACTGAAGCTTTCTTT | CASSQDRGTEAFF
few | TRBD2 | TRBJ2-7 | TRBV7-9 | TGTGCCAGCAGCCCTTTAGCGGGTCTGACCTACGAGCAGTACTTC | CASSPLAGLTYEQYF
NA | TRBD2 | TRBJ2-3 | TRBV18 | TGTGCCAGCTCACCAACTAGCGGGAGAACAGATACGCAGTATTTT | CASSPTSGRTDTQYF
few | TRBD1 | TRBJ1-2 | TRBV5-6 | TGTGCCAGCAGCCCGGGACAGGGTTGGGGCTACACCTTC | CASSPGQGWGYTF
few | TRBD1 | TRBJ2-6 | TRBV19 | TGTGCCAGTAGTCCTGGACAGGCCTCTGGGGCCAACGTCCTGACTTTC | CASSPGQASGANVLTF
NA | NA | TRBJ1-2 | TRBV19 | TGTGCCAGTAGTGACAGATCCTCCTATGGCTACACCTTC | CASSDRSSYGYTF
NA | NA | TRBJ1-1 | TRBV29-1 | TGCAGCGTTGAGGGGCTCTCGGAAGCTTTCTTT | CSVEGLSEAFF
few | NA | TRBJ2-7 | TRBV4-1 | TGCGCCAGCAGCCAAGGGGCACTAGGCTACGAGCAGTACTTC | CASSQGALGYEQYF
NA | NA | TRBJ2-7 | TRBV29-1 | TGCAGCGTTGCTTCTGACGAGCAGTACTTC | CSVASDEQYF